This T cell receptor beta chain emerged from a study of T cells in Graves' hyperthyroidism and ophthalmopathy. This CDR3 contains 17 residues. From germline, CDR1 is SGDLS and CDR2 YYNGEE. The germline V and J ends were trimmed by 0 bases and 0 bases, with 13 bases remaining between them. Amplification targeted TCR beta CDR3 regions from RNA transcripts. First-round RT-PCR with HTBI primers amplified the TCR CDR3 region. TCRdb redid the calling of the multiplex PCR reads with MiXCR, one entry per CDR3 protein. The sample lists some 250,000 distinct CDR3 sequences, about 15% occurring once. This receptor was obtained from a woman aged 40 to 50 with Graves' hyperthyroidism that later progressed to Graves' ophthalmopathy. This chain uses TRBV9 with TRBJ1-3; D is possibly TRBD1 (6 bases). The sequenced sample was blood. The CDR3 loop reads CASSVVGTPISGNTIYF. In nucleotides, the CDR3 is TGTGCCAGCAGCGTAGTTGGGACACCGATCTCTGGAAACACCATATATTTT.